This T cell receptor beta chain comes out of a study of cytomegalovirus exposure and HLA in healthy donors. At the level of the study: The Caucasian-associated ancestry cluster contained 65% to 85% of the 300 to 400 genotyped donors. Regarding the study as a whole: Presence/absence analyses took donor sequencing depth as roughly uniform. Testing in vitro showed a few CMV-associated chains specific for CMV antigens.

A multiplex PCR was run with 60 Vbeta primers and 13 Jbeta primers. Clones were read by immunoSEQ multiplex PCR, and TCRdb kept only the in-frame ones, dropping some. The sample has about 110,000 clones; less than 85% are singletons. Remarks on this clone: Its target is unknown.

Germline V gene lookup returns CDR1 KGHSH and CDR2 LQKENI. J lost 1 base, V lost 5 bases, and 4 bases had no gene match. The CDR3 runs to 14 residues. This chain links TRBV18 with TRBJ1-1; 7 bases are a match to TRBD1. Input material: PBMCs. The TCR originated in a man in his sixties in good health and CMV-seronegative. In nucleotides, the CDR3 is TGTGCCAGCTCAAGACAGGGATCGAACACTGAAGCTTTCTTT. It yields the protein CASSRQGSNTEAFF.